These T cell receptor beta chains were read from a single sample in a study of human T cells and chemical hapten exposure. TCRdb fed the RACE reads into MiXCR, producing one record per CDR3 protein. Seen here are roughly 40,000 distinct CDR3 sequences, roughly a tenth observed once, and the top ten hold about 6.5%. Specimen: whole blood, collected in connection with sensitization to the hapten diphenylcyclopropenone (DPC). These receptor sequences come from a man aged 25 to 45 with alopecia areata. Some clones in this sample may be carry-over from other donors' samples. Each CDR3 is given without its conserved first and last residue.

TRBV7-2	12	ASSLWDRAFQAF
TRBV29-1	10	SVTSGGYEQY
TRBV7-2	15	ASSLKLLDLSYNEQF
TRBV18	12	ASSPPSLGTEAF
TRBV12-5	14	ASARAGEYPNYGYT
TRBV7-2	9	VSTAVTEAF
TRBV3-1	15	ASSQERGAPPQETQY
TRBV4-2	14	ASSHDGTEPQETQY
TRBV9	12	ASSVEPIPYEQY
TRBV18	12	ASSPLFSVNEQF
TRBV29-1	11	SVAEVNYNEQF